This TCR beta chain was identified in a study of cytomegalovirus exposure and HLA in healthy donors. A multiplex PCR was run with 60 Vbeta primers and 13 Jbeta primers. Assay: immunoSEQ multiplex PCR; the TCRdb copy retains only in-frame clones and omits some. The sample holds about 230,000 clones, about 88% seen once. The CDR3 spans 15 residues. Trimming took 7 bases from V and 7 from J; bases not matched to a gene: 11. CDR1 is LNHDA and CDR2 is SQIVND in the germline V gene (reference sequence). This receptor was obtained from a girl aged 2 to 10 in good health and CMV-seronegative. The chain couples TRBV19 to TRBJ1-5, with 9 nucleotides matching TRBD1. The sample was PBMCs. The CDR3 DNA reads as TGTGCCAGTACCAATCCGGGACAGGGAGGGCAGCCCCAGCATTTT. Residues: CASTNPGQGGQPQHF.